Detailed here is one T cell receptor beta chain. The table came from immunoSEQ multiplex PCR; TCRdb's copy has only in-frame clones and leaves some out. The data contain some 50,000 clones, under 85% of them singletons. The CDR3 has 14 amino acids. V was clipped by 4 bases and J by 4 bases, with 11 bases between them. Germline lookup yields CDR1 SGHDT and CDR2 YYEEEE. As for time point: peripheral blood 6 weeks after treatment start. The data are from a study of PD-L1 blockade in urothelial cancer. As for the study in general: Starting in the mid-2010s, patients were given atezolizumab (1,200 mg intravenously every 3 weeks). Researchers found blood samples held a median of around 140,000 T cells. Prior exposure to chemotherapy in patients amounted to 0 to 3 regimens received.

Material: PBMCs, obtained around atezolizumab (anti-PD-L1) treatment. The TCR originated in a middle-aged man with urothelial cancer. The chain has TRBV5-6 and TRBJ2-2; TRBD2 is a possible D gene (6 bases). The CDR3 loop reads CASSAAGGTGELFF. As DNA, the CDR3 is TGTGCCAGCAGCGCGGCCGGGGGCACCGGGGAGCTGTTTTTT.